These 3 T cell receptor beta chains came from one sample sequenced in a study of cytomegalovirus exposure and HLA in healthy donors. Generated by immunoSEQ multiplex PCR, the TCRdb table keeps only in-frame clones and is missing some. Of under 300,000 clones in the sample, 86% were seen once. The source material was PBMCs. The source is a young woman in good health and CMV-seropositive.

This clone came up once. V gene TRBV18 combines with J gene TRBJ1-1; maybe TRBD1 (6 bases). Per the germline V gene, CDR1 is KGHSH and CDR2 is LQKENI. CDR3 size: 15 residues. Trimming left V 5 bases short and J 6 bases short, with 19 bases between. CDR3 sequence reads: CASSSGGGRAPEAFF. In nucleotides, the CDR3 is TGTGCCAGCTCATCCGGCGGGGGGCGAGCCCCTGAAGCTTTCTTT. Using reference TRBV18 and TRBJ1-1 for the parts outside the CDR3, the full variable domain is NAGVMQNPRHLVRRRGQEARLRCSPMKGHSHVYWYRQLPEEGLKFMVYLQKENIIDESGMPKERFSAEFPKEGPSILRIQQVVRGDSAAYFCASSSGGGRAPEAFFGQGTRLTVV.

The chain has TRBV7-2 and TRBJ1-3, with a possible D match to TRBD1 (5 bases). Trimming pared 5 bases from V and 2 bases from J, leaving 13 bases between. There are 15 residues in the CDR3. The germline V gene encodes CDR1 SGHTA and CDR2 FQGNSA. CDR3 sequence reads: CASSSRDSPGNTIYF. The CDR3 region has the DNA TGTGCCAGCAGCAGCCGGGACTCGCCTGGAAACACCATATATTTT.

The chain recombines TRBV9 with TRBJ2-7, with D tentatively TRBD2 (5 bases). The CDR3 length is 13 residues. Germline lookup yields CDR1 SGDLS and CDR2 YYNGEE. Trimming left V 0 bases short and J 5 bases short, with 9 bases between. The CDR3 is CASSVGAEDEQYF. Here the CDR3 DNA reads TGTGCCAGCAGCGTAGGTGCGGAGGACGAGCAGTACTTC.